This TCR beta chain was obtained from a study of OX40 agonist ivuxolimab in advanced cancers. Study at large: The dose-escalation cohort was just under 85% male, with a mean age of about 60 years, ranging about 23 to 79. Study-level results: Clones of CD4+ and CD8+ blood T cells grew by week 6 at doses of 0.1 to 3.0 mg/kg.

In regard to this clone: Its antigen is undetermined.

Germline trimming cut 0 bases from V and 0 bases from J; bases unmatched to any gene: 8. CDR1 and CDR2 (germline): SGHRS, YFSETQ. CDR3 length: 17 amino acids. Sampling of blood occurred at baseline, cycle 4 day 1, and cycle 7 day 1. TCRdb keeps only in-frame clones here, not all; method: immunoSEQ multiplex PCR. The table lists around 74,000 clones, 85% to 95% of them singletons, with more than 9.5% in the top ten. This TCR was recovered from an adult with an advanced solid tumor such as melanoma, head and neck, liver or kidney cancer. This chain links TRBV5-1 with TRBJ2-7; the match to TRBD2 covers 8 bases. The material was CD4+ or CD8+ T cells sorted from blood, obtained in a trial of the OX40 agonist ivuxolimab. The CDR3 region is CASSLGAGGGLSYEQYF. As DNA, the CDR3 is TGCGCCAGCAGCTTGGGGGCCGGCGGGGGGCTCTCCTACGAGCAGTACTTC.